This T cell receptor beta chain stems from a study of cytomegalovirus exposure and HLA in healthy donors. Primers included in the PCR were 60 Vbeta and 13 Jbeta primers. Using immunoSEQ multiplex PCR, the repertoire was profiled, and TCRdb retains in-frame clones only, with some absent. The sample data list around 100,000 clones. Germline CDR1 SEHNR, CDR2 FQNEAQ (reference sequence). The CDR3 runs 15 residues. The V end was cut by 5 bases, the J end by 0 bases, with 11 bases between. This TCR was recovered from a middle-aged man in good health and CMV-seropositive. The rearrangement uses TRBV7-9 and TRBJ2-1; tentatively, D is TRBD1 (6 bases). The sequenced material came from PBMCs. The CDR3 here is CASSGRGDSYNEQFF. DNA for the CDR3: TGTGCCAGCAGCGGCAGGGGCGACTCCTACAATGAGCAGTTCTTC.